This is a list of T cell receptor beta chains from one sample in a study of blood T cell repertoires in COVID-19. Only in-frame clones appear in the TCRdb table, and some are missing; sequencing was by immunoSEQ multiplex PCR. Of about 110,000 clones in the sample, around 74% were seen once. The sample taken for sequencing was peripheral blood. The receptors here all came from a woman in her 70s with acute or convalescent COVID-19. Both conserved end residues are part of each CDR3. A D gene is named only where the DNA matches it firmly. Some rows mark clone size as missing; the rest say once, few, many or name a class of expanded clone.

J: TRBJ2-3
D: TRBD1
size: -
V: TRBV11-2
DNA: TGTGCCAGCAGCTCCTTCCTGGGACAGGGGGCGGCCACAGATACGCAGTATTTT
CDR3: CASSSFLGQGAATDTQYF

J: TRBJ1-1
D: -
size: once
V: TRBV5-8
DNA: TGTGCCAGCAGCCCACACAGGTCTCGGAAAACTGAAGCTTTCTTT
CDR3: CASSPHRSRKTEAFF

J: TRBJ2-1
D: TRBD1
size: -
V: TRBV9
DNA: TGTGCCAGCAGCGGGAATCCGGGACAGGGGCGTAATGAGCAGTTCTTC
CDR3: CASSGNPGQGRNEQFF

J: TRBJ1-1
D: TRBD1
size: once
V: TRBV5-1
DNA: TGCGCCAGCAGCTTGGCGGCAGGGGGCACTGAAGCTTTCTTT
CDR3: CASSLAAGGTEAFF

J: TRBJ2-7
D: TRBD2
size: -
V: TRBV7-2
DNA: TGTGCCAGCGGCCCGCGGGGGGGGCGGGCCTCCTACGAGCAGTACTTC
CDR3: CASGPRGGRASYEQYF

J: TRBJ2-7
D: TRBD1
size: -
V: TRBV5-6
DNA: TGTGCCAGCAGCTTCGCGGTGGGTATAAGGGGGCTCAGCGAGCAGTACTTC
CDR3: CASSFAVGIRGLSEQYF

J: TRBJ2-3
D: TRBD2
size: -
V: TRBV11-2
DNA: TGTGCCAGCAGCCCTCTAGCGGCAGATACGCAGTATTTT
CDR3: CASSPLAADTQYF

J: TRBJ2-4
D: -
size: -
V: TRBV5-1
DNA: TGCGCCAGCAGCTTGATTTCACAGGGAGCCAAAAACATTCAGTACTTC
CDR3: CASSLISQGAKNIQYF

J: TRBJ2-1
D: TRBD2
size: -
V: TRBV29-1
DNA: TGCAGCGTTAGCGGGGGGGCCGGTAATGAGCAGTTCTTC
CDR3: CSVSGGAGNEQFF

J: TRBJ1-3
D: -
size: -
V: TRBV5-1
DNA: TGCGCCAGCAGCTTGGGCGCGGGGTATGCTGCTGGAAACACCATATATTTT
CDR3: CASSLGAGYAAGNTIYF

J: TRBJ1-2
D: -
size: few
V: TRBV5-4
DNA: TGTGCCAGCAGCTTGGCAGGGCGTAACTATGGCTACACCTTC
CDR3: CASSLAGRNYGYTF

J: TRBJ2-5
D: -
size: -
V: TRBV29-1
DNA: TGCAGCGTTGGGGGCAAGCAGGGTAGGTGGGAGACCCAGTACTTC
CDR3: CSVGGKQGRWETQYF

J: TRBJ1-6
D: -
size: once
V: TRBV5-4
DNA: TGTGCCAGCAGCTTGGAGACAGGACTCTCCTATAATTCACCCCTCCACTTT
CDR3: CASSLETGLSYNSPLHF

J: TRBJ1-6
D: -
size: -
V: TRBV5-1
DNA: TGCGCCAGCAGCTTGTGGGCAGATAATTCACCCCTCCACTTT
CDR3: CASSLWADNSPLHF

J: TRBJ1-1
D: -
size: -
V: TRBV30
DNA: TGTGCCTGGAGTGTAACCAGGGAGCCGGGGGCTGAAGCTTTCTTT
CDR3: CAWSVTREPGAEAFF